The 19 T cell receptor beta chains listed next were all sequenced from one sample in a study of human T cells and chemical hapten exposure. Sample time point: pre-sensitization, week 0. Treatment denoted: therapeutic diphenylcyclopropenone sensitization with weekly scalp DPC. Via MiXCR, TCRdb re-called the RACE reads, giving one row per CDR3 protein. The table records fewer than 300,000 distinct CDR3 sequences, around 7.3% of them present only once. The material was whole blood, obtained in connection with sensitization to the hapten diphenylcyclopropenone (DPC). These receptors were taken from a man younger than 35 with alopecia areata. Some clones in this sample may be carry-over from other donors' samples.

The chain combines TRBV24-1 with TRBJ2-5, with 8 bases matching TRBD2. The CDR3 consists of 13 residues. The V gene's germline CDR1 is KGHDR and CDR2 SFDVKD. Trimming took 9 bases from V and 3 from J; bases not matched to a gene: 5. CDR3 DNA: TGTGCCACCGCGCTAGCGGGCGAAGAGACCCAGTACTTC. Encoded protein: CATALAGEETQYF.

Here the CDR3 reads CASSSGQYNSPLHF. The DNA of the CDR3 is TGTGCCAGCAGCTCAGGACAGTATAATTCACCCCTCCACTTT. The rearrangement links TRBV7-3 to TRBJ1-6; D perhaps matches TRBD1 (6 bases). The germline gives CDR1 SGHTA, CDR2 FQGTGA. This CDR3 has 14 amino acids. The V end lost 4 bases, the J end lost 4 bases, and 8 bases lay between the germline ends.

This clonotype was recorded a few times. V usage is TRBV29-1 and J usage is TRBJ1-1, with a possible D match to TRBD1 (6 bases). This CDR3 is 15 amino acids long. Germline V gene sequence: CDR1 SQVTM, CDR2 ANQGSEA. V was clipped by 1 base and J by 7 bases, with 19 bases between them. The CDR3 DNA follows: TGCAGCGTTGAAGGGACAGAGCTCCCCGGCCTTGAAGCTTTCTTT. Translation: CSVEGTELPGLEAFF.

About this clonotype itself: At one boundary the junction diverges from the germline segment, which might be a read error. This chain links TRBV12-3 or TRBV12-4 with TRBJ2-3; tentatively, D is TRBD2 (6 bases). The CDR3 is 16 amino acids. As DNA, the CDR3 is TGTGTCAGCAGAAAAAGACCGGGGACTAGCACAGATACGCAGTATTTT. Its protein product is CVSRKRPGTSTDTQYF.

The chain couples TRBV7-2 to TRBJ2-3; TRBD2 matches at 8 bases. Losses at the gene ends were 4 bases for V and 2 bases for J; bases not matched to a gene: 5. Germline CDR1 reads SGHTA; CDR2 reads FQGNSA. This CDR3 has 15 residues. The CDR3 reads CASSSRGAHTDTQYF. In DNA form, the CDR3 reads TGTGCCAGCAGCTCGCGGGGGGCTCACACAGATACGCAGTATTTT. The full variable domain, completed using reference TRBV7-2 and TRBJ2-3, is GAGVSQSPSNKVTEKGKDVELRCDPISGHTALYWYRQSLGQGLEFLIYFQGNSAPDKSGLPSDRFSAERTGGSVSTLTIQRTQQEDSAVYLCASSSRGAHTDTQYFGPGTRLTVL.

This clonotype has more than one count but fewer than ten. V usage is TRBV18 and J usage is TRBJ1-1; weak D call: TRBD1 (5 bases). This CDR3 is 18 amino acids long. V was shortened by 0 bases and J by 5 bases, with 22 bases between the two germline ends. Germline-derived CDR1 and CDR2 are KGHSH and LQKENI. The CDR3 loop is CASSPPRGQPKGRTEAFF. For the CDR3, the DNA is TGTGCCAGCTCACCACCGAGGGGTCAGCCCAAGGGTAGAACTGAAGCTTTCTTT.

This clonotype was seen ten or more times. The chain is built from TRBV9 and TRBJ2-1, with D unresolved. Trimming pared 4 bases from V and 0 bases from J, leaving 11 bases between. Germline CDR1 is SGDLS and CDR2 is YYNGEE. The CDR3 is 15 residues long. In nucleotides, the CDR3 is TGTGCCAGCAGCCCCCGCTTGAGCTCCTACAATGAGCAGTTCTTC. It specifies CASSPRLSSYNEQFF.

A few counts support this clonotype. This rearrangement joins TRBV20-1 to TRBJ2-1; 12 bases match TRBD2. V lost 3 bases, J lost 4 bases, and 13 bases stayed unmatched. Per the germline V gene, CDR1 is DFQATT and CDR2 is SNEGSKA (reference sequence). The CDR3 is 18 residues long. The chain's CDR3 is CSASIRLAGGLIYNEQFF. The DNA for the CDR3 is TGCAGTGCTAGTATTCGCCTAGCGGGGGGGCTAATATACAATGAGCAGTTCTTC.

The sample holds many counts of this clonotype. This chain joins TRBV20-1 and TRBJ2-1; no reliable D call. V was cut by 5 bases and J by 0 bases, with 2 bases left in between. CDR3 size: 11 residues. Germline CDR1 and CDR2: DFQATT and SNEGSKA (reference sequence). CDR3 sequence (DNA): TGCAGTGCTCTCTCCTACAATGAGCAGTTCTTC. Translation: CSALSYNEQFF.

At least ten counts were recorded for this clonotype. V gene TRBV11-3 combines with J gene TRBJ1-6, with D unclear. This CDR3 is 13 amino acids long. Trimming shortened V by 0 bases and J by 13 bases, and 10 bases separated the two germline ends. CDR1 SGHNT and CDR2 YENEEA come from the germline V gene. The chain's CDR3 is CASSLEVTSPLHF. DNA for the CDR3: TGTGCCAGCAGCTTAGAAGTAACTTCCCCCCTCCACTTT.

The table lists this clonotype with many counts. Here the CDR3 DNA reads TGTGCCAGCAGTCACCCGACATTCTACCTGTTCTTC. Residues: CASSHPTFYLFF. V and J are TRBV6-2 or TRBV6-3 and TRBJ2-1; D is uncertain. The CDR3 has 12 amino acids. The germline V and J ends were trimmed by 5 bases and 15 bases, with 17 bases remaining between them. Germline loops: CDR1 MNHEY, CDR2 SVGEGT.

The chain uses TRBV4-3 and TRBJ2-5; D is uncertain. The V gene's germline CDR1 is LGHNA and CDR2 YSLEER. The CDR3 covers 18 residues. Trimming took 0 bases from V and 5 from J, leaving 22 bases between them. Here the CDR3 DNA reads TGCGCCAGCAGCCAAGATATTCGAGGTTCCCGACGTCAGGAGACCCAGTACTTC. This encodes CASSQDIRGSRRQETQYF.

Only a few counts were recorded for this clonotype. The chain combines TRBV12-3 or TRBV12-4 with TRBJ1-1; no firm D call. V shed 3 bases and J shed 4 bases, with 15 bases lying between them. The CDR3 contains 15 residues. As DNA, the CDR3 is TGTGCCAGCAGTTTCGAGGGAATATGGGGCACTGAAGCTTTCTTT. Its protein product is CASSFEGIWGTEAFF.

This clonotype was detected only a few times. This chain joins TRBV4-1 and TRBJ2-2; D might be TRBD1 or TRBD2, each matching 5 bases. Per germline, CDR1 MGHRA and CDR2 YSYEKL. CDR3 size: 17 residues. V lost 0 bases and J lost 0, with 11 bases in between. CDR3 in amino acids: CASSQDPGTPNTGELFF. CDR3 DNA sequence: TGCGCCAGCAGCCAAGATCCGGGGACCCCGAACACCGGGGAGCTGTTTTTT.

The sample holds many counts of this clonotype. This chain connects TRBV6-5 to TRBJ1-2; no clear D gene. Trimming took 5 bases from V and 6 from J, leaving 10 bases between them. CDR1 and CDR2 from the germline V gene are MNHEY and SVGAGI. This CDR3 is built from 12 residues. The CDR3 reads CASSSNRDGYTF. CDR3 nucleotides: TGTGCCAGCAGTAGCAACAGAGATGGCTACACCTTC.

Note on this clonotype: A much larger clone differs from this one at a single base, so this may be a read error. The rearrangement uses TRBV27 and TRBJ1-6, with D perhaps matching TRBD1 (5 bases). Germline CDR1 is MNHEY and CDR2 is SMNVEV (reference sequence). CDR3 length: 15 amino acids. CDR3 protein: CVSSRAGRENSPLHF. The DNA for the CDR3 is TGTGTCAGCAGCCGGGCGGGACGGGAGAATTCACCCCTCCACTTT.

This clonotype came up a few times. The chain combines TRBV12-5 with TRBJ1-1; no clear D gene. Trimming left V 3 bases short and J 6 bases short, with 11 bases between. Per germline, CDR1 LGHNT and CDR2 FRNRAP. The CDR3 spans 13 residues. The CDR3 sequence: CASGFEDGAEAFF. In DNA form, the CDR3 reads TGTGCTAGTGGTTTCGAAGATGGGGCTGAAGCTTTCTTT.

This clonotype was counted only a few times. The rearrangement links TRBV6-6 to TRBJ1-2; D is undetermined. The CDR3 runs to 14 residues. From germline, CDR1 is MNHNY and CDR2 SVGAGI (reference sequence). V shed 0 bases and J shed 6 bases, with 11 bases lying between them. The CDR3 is CASSYSAKGDGYTF. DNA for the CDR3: TGTGCCAGCAGTTACTCCGCGAAGGGCGATGGCTACACCTTC.

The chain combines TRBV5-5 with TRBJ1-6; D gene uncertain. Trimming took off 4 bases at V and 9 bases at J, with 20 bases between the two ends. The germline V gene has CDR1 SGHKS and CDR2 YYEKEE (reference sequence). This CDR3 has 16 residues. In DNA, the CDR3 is TGTGCCAGCAGCCCCCGTAGGTCCAAAGAGCGTTCACCCCTCCACTTT. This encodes CASSPRRSKERSPLHF.